These T cell receptor beta chains were read from a single sample in a study of blood T cells in healthy people across ages. TCRdb redid the calling of the 5' RACE reads with MiXCR, one entry per CDR3 protein. Of approximately 900,000 distinct CDR3 sequences listed, roughly 50% are singletons. Sequencing was done on a sample of blood. Receptors originate from a man under 40 in good health. Both conserved end residues are part of each CDR3. Each record gives: clone size, J gene, V gene, D gene, CDR3 DNA, CDR3 protein. A D gene is named only where the DNA matches it firmly. Expanded clones get a size class; other rows say once, few or many, or leave the size out.

size: few
J: TRBJ1-2
V: TRBV3-1
D: NA
DNA: TGTGCCAGCAGCCAAGATAGGAGCGGATTCTATGGCTACACCTTC
CDR3: CASSQDRSGFYGYTF

size: few
J: TRBJ1-2
V: TRBV28
D: TRBD1
DNA: TGTGCCAGCTTTTCCCAGGGGGCGGTTAATCTTCATGGCTACACCTTC
CDR3: CASFSQGAVNLHGYTF

size: NA
J: TRBJ2-6
V: TRBV20-1
D: TRBD1
DNA: TGCAGTGCTAGAGTGACAGGGGCTCGCTCTGGGGCCAACGTCCTGACTTTC
CDR3: CSARVTGARSGANVLTF

size: NA
J: TRBJ2-7
V: TRBV7-9
D: NA
DNA: TGTGCCAGCAGCCCGCAGGACAGAGTCTACGAGCAGTACTTC
CDR3: CASSPQDRVYEQYF

size: NA
J: TRBJ2-5
V: TRBV6-2/TRBV6-3
D: NA
DNA: TGTGCCAGCAGTTATAGCCGGGATTGGCAGTATGGTGAGCAGTACTTC
CDR3: CASSYSRDWQYGEQYF

size: few
J: TRBJ2-6
V: TRBV19
D: TRBD1
DNA: TGTGCCAGTACGAGACAGGGGGCGGGAGGGGCCAACGTCCTGACTTTC
CDR3: CASTRQGAGGANVLTF

size: NA
J: TRBJ2-5
V: TRBV29-1
D: TRBD2
DNA: TGCAGCGTTGAAGATGCCCTCGGTAGCGGGGAACAAGAGACCCAGTACTTC
CDR3: CSVEDALGSGEQETQYF

size: NA
J: TRBJ2-1
V: TRBV10-3
D: TRBD2
DNA: TGTGCCATCAGTGGAAGCGGGGGAATCCACAATGAGCAGTTCTTC
CDR3: CAISGSGGIHNEQFF

size: NA
J: TRBJ1-2
V: TRBV5-1
D: NA
DNA: TGCGCCAGCAGCTTGTTGCCGGGAAGCGGAGGTGGCTACACCTTC
CDR3: CASSLLPGSGGGYTF

size: few
J: TRBJ1-5
V: TRBV7-2
D: TRBD1
DNA: TGTGCCAGCAGCCCACAGGGGGCGTTGGAACTTCAGCCCCAGCATTTT
CDR3: CASSPQGALELQPQHF

size: once
J: TRBJ1-4
V: TRBV29-1
D: NA
DNA: TGCAGCGTTGCGGGGGCGCGAAGTGAAAAACTGTTTTTT
CDR3: CSVAGARSEKLFF

size: few
J: TRBJ2-1
V: TRBV20-1
D: TRBD2
DNA: TGCAGTGCCCGGGGACTAGTGGATGAGCAGTTCTTC
CDR3: CSARGLVDEQFF

size: few
J: TRBJ2-1
V: TRBV12-3/TRBV12-4
D: TRBD2
DNA: TGTGCCAGCAGCGATCTAGCGGGGACCTACAATGAGCAGTTCTTC
CDR3: CASSDLAGTYNEQFF

size: few
J: TRBJ2-7
V: TRBV27
D: TRBD2
DNA: TGTGCCAGCAGTTCTAGCGGGGGTGGAAACGAGCAGTACTTC
CDR3: CASSSSGGGNEQYF

size: NA
J: TRBJ2-7
V: TRBV12-3/TRBV12-4
D: TRBD2
DNA: TGTGCCAGCAGTTTTGGGGAGGGCCGCAACGAGCAGTACTTC
CDR3: CASSFGEGRNEQYF

size: NA
J: TRBJ2-1
V: TRBV7-9
D: TRBD2
DNA: TGTGCCAGCAGCGTTAGCGGGGTGACCCCCAATGAGCAGTTCTTC
CDR3: CASSVSGVTPNEQFF

size: NA
J: TRBJ1-2
V: TRBV28
D: NA
DNA: TGTGCCAGCAGTTTAGTACCGTATGGCTACACCTTC
CDR3: CASSLVPYGYTF

size: few
J: TRBJ2-5
V: TRBV6-1
D: TRBD2
DNA: TGTGCCAGCAGTGAAGCGCTCCCACTAGCGGGGGGCGTCATCCAAGAGACCCAGTACTTC
CDR3: CASSEALPLAGGVIQETQYF

size: NA
J: TRBJ2-3
V: TRBV24-1
D: TRBD1
DNA: TGTGCCACCAGTGACCGGACAGGGGCAAACACAGATACGCAGTATTTT
CDR3: CATSDRTGANTDTQYF

size: NA
J: TRBJ2-3
V: TRBV6-2/TRBV6-3
D: TRBD1
DNA: TGTGCCAGCACCTCCGGACAGGGAAGCACAGATACGCAGTATTTT
CDR3: CASTSGQGSTDTQYF

size: NA
J: TRBJ2-5
V: TRBV12-3/TRBV12-4
D: TRBD2
DNA: TGTGCCAGCAGCCCGGGACTAGCGGGGCTCGGGACCCAGTACTTC
CDR3: CASSPGLAGLGTQYF

size: NA
J: TRBJ2-1
V: TRBV6-5
D: NA
DNA: TGTGCCAGCAGTTACTCGTGGCCGATTGAGCAGTTCTTC
CDR3: CASSYSWPIEQFF

size: NA
J: TRBJ2-5
V: TRBV29-1
D: NA
DNA: TGCAGCGCTAATAAGGGGATAGGGGAGACCCAGTACTTC
CDR3: CSANKGIGETQYF

size: NA
J: TRBJ2-1
V: TRBV2
D: NA
DNA: TGTGCCAGCAGCGCGGACGGAGAACTTTACAATGAGCAGTTCTTC
CDR3: CASSADGELYNEQFF

size: NA
J: TRBJ2-1
V: TRBV18
D: NA
DNA: TGTGCCAGCTCACCGTTAGACGCCACTGAGCAGTTCTTC
CDR3: CASSPLDATEQFF

size: few
J: TRBJ2-1
V: TRBV7-3
D: NA
DNA: TGTGCCAGCAGCTTAACGACAGCTAACTCCTACAATGAGCAGTTCTTC
CDR3: CASSLTTANSYNEQFF

size: few
J: TRBJ2-3
V: TRBV11-1
D: NA
DNA: TGTGCCAGCAGCTTAGGAGTGACTAGGGAAGATACGCAGTATTTT
CDR3: CASSLGVTREDTQYF

size: few
J: TRBJ2-5
V: TRBV4-1
D: NA
DNA: TGCGCCAGCAGCCAAGTTCCGGGAGCCAAAGAGACCCAGTACTTC
CDR3: CASSQVPGAKETQYF

size: NA
J: TRBJ2-3
V: TRBV7-9
D: TRBD1
DNA: TGTGCCAGCAGCTTACGACAGGGGTGGGCAGATACGCAGTATTTT
CDR3: CASSLRQGWADTQYF

size: NA
J: TRBJ2-3
V: TRBV7-2
D: NA
DNA: TGTGCCAGCAGCTCCTACCGCGGTACGCAGTATTTT
CDR3: CASSSYRGTQYF

size: many
J: TRBJ2-1
V: TRBV3-1
D: NA
DNA: TGTGCCAGCAGCCAAGGAGCGGAGAATGAGCAGTTCTTC
CDR3: CASSQGAENEQFF

size: once
J: TRBJ1-1
V: TRBV5-6
D: NA
DNA: TGTGCCAGCAGGCAGCGGGGGCTTAAGGAGAACACTGAAGCTTTCTTT
CDR3: CASRQRGLKENTEAFF

size: NA
J: TRBJ1-1
V: TRBV5-1
D: NA
DNA: TGCGCCAGCAGCCCTCGACTCGACGGCGGAACTGAAGCTTTCTTT
CDR3: CASSPRLDGGTEAFF

size: NA
J: TRBJ2-2
V: TRBV30
D: NA
DNA: TGTGCCTGGAGTGTACGAGCGGACACCGGGGAGCTGTTTTTT
CDR3: CAWSVRADTGELFF

size: NA
J: TRBJ2-2
V: TRBV7-2
D: NA
DNA: TGTGCCAGCAGGGCCACTAACACCGGGGAGGTGTTTTTT
CDR3: CASRATNTGEVFF

size: NA
J: TRBJ1-2
V: TRBV30
D: NA
DNA: TGTGCCTGGAGCGAACAGGCATTTGGAGGCTACACCTTC
CDR3: CAWSEQAFGGYTF